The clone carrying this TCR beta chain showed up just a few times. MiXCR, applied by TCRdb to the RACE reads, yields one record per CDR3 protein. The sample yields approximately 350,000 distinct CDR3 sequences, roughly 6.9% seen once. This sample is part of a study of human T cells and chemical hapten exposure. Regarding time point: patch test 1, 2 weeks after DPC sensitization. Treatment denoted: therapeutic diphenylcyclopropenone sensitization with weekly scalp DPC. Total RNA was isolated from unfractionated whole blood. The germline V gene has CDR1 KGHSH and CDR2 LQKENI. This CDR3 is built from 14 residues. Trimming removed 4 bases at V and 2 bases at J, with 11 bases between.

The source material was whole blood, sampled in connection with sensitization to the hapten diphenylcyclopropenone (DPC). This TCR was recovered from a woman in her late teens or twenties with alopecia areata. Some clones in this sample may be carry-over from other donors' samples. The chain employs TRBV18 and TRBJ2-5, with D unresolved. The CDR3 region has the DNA TGTGCCAGCTCACGCACCACCCAACAAGAGACCCAGTACTTC. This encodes CASSRTTQQETQYF.